This T cell receptor beta chain was recovered during a study of Graves' ophthalmopathy and Graves' hyperthyroidism. Trimming removed 7 bases from V and 3 bases from J, with 15 bases in between. The CDR3 totals 14 residues. Germline-derived CDR1 and CDR2 are MNHEY and SVGAGI. General study findings and limits: Most thyroid clonotypes with frequency above 0.001 were detected in blood too. For predicting ophthalmopathy progression, the model had more than 60% sensitivity and roughly 77% specificity.

This clonotype was observed many times. Antigen unknown. The TCR beta CDR3 regions underwent amplification from RNA transcripts. HTBI primers were used in a first-round RT-PCR, which preceded a second-round multiplex PCR. TCRdb re-derived calls from the multiplex PCR reads in MiXCR, one entry per CDR3 protein. There are approximately 1.2 million distinct CDR3 sequences in the sample; around a third occur only once, and 11% lies in the top ten. The gene calls are TRBV6-5 and TRBJ1-2; a possible D gene is TRBD1 (5 bases). Sequencing was carried out using peripheral blood or thyroid tissue (not recorded which). The sequence came from an adult man with Graves' hyperthyroidism. CDR3 nucleotide sequence: TGTGCCAGCAACGTGGACGGGGCGCACTATGGCTACACCTTC. This sequence encodes CASNVDGAHYGYTF.